This is a list of T cell receptor beta chains from one sample in a study of early stage breast cancer tumors. Sequencing was performed with immunoSEQ multiplex PCR; in TCRdb, only in-frame clones are kept and a portion is missing. Of tens of thousands of clones detected, about three quarters appear once; the ten largest clones hold around 3.4%. Material for sequencing was blood. All receptors derive from a person aged 35-49 years with breast cancer. The CDR3 runs from the conserved cysteine through the conserved F or W. D genes are given only for firm matches.

d_call j_call v_call cdr3_length cdr3_aa
- TRBJ2-3 TRBV7-9 15 CASSLGGRDTDTQYF
- TRBJ2-7 TRBV23-1 16 CASRGDSGTFSYEQYF
TRBD2 TRBJ2-1 TRBV2 14 CASSLSGRSDEQFF
TRBD1 TRBJ1-2 TRBV18 15 CASSPTGGSGYGYTF
TRBD2 TRBJ2-1 TRBV2 15 CASSSTSGGEREQFF
- TRBJ1-5 TRBV11-1 13 CASSEGLNQPQHF
- TRBJ1-1 TRBV5-1 14 CASSLFPGFSEAFF
TRBD1 TRBJ1-2 TRBV7-2 15 CASSSTDRGRYGYTF
- TRBJ2-4 TRBV4-1 14 CASSQGPGLRVQYF
- TRBJ1-1 TRBV2 14 CASRATRTNTEAFF
TRBD1 TRBJ2-7 TRBV19 16 CASSTSKTGTGDEQYF
- TRBJ2-1 TRBV7-9 13 CASSWGLVNEQFF
TRBD1 TRBJ2-4 TRBV4-1 15 CASSHDRGPQNIQYF
- TRBJ2-3 TRBV2 16 CASSGGDDGSTDTQYF
TRBD1 TRBJ1-1 TRBV5-1 14 CASTRTGLDTEAFF
- TRBJ1-2 TRBV28 15 CASTLESPRFYGYTF
TRBD1 TRBJ1-2 TRBV6-1 14 CATRNRGRNYGYTF
- TRBJ2-1 TRBV18 16 CASSPGTQLPGNEQFF
- TRBJ2-1 TRBV2 13 CASSRLSGDEQFF
- TRBJ2-3 TRBV29-1 13 CSVGRTGTDTQYF
- TRBJ1-2 TRBV6-1 11 CASSPRDGYTF
- TRBJ2-1 TRBV29-1 15 CSVAAGAGSYNEQFF